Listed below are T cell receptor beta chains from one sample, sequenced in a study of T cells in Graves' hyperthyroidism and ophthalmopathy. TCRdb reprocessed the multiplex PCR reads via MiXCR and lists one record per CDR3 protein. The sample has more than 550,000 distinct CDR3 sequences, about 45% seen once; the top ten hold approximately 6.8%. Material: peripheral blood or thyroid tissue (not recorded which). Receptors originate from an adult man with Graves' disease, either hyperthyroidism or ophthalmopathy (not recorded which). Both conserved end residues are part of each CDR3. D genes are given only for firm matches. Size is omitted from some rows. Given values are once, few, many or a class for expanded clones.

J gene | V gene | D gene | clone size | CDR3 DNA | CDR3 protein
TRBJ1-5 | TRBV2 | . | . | TGTGCTAGAGATGGACAGATCAATCAGCCCCAGCATTTT | CARDGQINQPQHF
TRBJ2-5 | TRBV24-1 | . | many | TGTGCCACCAGTGACGGGATCGCAGACCGGGAGACCCAGTACTTC | CATSDGIADRETQYF
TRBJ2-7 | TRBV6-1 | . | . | TGTGCCAGCAGTCGAATTCGGGAATCCGAGCAGTACTTC | CASSRIRESEQYF
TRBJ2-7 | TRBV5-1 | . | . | TGCGCCAGCAGCATGGGGACCATCCGGGAGCAGCACTTC | CASSMGTIREQHF
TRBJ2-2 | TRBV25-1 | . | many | TGTGCCAGTAGGGGCGACGGGGACACCGGGGAGCTGTTTTTT | CASRGDGDTGELFF
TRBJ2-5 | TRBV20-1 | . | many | TGCAGTGCTTACAGCGGCCAGAAAGAGACCCAGTACTTC | CSAYSGQKETQYF
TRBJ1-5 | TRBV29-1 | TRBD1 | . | TGCAGCGTTCGGGGACAGGCGGGTCAGCCCCAGCATTTT | CSVRGQAGQPQHF
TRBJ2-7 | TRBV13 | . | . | TGTGCCAGCAGCCACCACGACGGTTCCTACGAGCAGTACTTC | CASSHHDGSYEQYF
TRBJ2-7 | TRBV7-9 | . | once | TGTGCCAGCAGCTCCCAGGGAGACATATCCGGCGAGCAGTACTTC | CASSSQGDISGEQYF
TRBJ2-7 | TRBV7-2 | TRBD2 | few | TGTGCCAGCAGCCTTCGGACTAGCGGGGGGGCCACCTACGAGCAGTACTTC | CASSLRTSGGATYEQYF
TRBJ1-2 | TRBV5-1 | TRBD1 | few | TGCGCCAGCAGCTTGGATGGACCGGGGACAGGGAATAGCTACACCTTC | CASSLDGPGTGNSYTF
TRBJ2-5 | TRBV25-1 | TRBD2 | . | TGTGCCAGCAGTGAACCTCTCGGGAGGGCCCTCTTGGCAGAGACCCAGTACTTC | CASSEPLGRALLAETQYF
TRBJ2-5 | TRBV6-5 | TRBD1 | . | TGTGCCAGCAGTTACGCTCGCTTTCTAAGAGGGGGCCCCGAGACCCAGTACTTC | CASSYARFLRGGPETQYF
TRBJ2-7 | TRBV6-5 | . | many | TGTGCCAGCAGTTACGGAGGCGAGCAGTACTTC | CASSYGGEQYF
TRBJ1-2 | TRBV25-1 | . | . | TGTGCCAGCAGAGAGGACCGACAGGATGGCTACACCTTC | CASREDRQDGYTF
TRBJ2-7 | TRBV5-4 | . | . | TGTGCCAGCAGCTTGGCGGGGGATCCCTACGAGCAGTACTTC | CASSLAGDPYEQYF
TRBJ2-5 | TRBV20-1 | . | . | TGCAGTGCTAGAGAGGAGCCAAGCGGTGGAGAGACCCAGTACTTC | CSAREEPSGGETQYF
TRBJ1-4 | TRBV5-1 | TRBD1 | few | TGCGCCAGCAGCCTAACCGGGACAGATGAAAAACTGTTTTTT | CASSLTGTDEKLFF
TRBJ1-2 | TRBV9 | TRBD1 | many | TGTGCCAGCAGCGTCGGGACAGGGGACTATGGCTACACCTTC | CASSVGTGDYGYTF
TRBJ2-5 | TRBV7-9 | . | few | TGTGCCAGCAGCCAAGGTCCAGGGAAGGAGACCCAGTACTTC | CASSQGPGKETQYF
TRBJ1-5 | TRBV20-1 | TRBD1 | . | TGCAGTGCTCATACAGGGGTGAGCAATCAGCCCCAGCATTTT | CSAHTGVSNQPQHF
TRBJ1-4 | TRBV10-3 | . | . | TGTGCCAGCACCTTCCATCGGGGGGGATCTAATGAAAAACTGTTTTTT | CASTFHRGGSNEKLFF
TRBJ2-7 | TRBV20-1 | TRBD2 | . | TGCAGTGCTAGGGTATGGACTAGCAGCTCCTACGAGCAGTACTTC | CSARVWTSSSYEQYF
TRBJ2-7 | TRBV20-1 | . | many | TGCAGTGCTAGGGACTACGGTGGGCAGTACTTC | CSARDYGGQYF
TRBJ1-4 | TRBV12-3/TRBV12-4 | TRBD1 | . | TGTGCCAGCAGTTTTTTATCGGGACAGGGGAATGAAAAACTGTTTTTT | CASSFLSGQGNEKLFF